Below, one T cell receptor (beta chain) is given with its context. Its antigen remains unidentified. This specimen comes from a study of blood T cells in healthy people across ages. In each sample, at least 6 million PBMCs were isolated. General study findings and limits: Age brought a roughly linear fall in TCR beta diversity measured per million T cells. Higher diversity, along with more naive CD4+ cells, distinguished long-lived donors from aged donors. Estimates drawn from one million T cells were deemed to understate diversity.

For the second PCR, which ran for about 6 to 11 cycles, a sample-barcoded 5' primer and a J-beta primer mix were used. TCRdb re-called the 5' RACE reads with MiXCR, one entry per CDR3 protein. The sample consists of roughly 830,000 distinct CDR3 sequences, less than 80% of them appearing once. V lost 8 bases to trimming and J lost 0 bases, with 6 bases between them. From germline, CDR1 is ENHRY and CDR2 SYGVKD. CDR3 length: 12 amino acids. The sequenced material came from blood. This chain connects TRBV10-3 to TRBJ2-3; D uncertain. The TCR originated in a man younger than 40 in good health. The CDR3 DNA sequence: TGTGCCATCGCTGGGAGCACAGATACGCAGTATTTT. This gives the protein CAIAGSTDTQYF.